A single sample gave rise to the 15 T cell receptor beta chains below, sequenced in a study of T cells in Graves' hyperthyroidism and ophthalmopathy. TCR beta CDR3 region amplification was performed from RNA transcripts. The HTBI primer set served for first-round RT-PCR of the TCR CDR3. TCRdb re-called the multiplex PCR reads through MiXCR, storing one row per CDR3 protein. The data contain over 650,000 distinct CDR3 sequences, just under 45% of them seen just once; the ten biggest clones take up approximately 7.2%. Sequencing was carried out using peripheral blood or thyroid tissue (not recorded which). These receptors were collected from an adult man with Graves' disease, either hyperthyroidism or ophthalmopathy (not recorded which).

The chain uses TRBV29-1 and TRBJ1-1, with a weak D call TRBD1 (5 bases). Germline loops: CDR1 SQVTM, CDR2 ANQGSEA. CDR3 length: 13 amino acids. Trimming removed 5 bases at V and 5 bases at J, with 15 bases between. As DNA, the CDR3 is TGCAGCGTTCACCAAGGGGCGTGGACTGAAGCTTTCTTT. This gives the protein CSVHQGAWTEAFF.

J is TRBJ1-1 and V is TRBV29-1; D remains ambiguous. Germline CDR1 and CDR2: SQVTM and ANQGSEA. Trimming took 2 bases from V and 5 from J, leaving 12 bases between them. This CDR3 contains 13 residues. The DNA for the CDR3 is TGCAGCGTTGAATCAGGAGGGAGAACTGAAGCTTTCTTT. Translated, it gives CSVESGGRTEAFF.

V gene TRBV5-1 combines with J gene TRBJ2-2; the D is unclear. The CDR3 has 15 residues. The germline V gene encodes CDR1 SGHRS and CDR2 YFSETQ. V lost 0 bases, J lost 2 bases, and 8 bases lay in between. CDR3 sequence (DNA): TGCGCCAGCAGCTTGGTTACTAAAAACACCGGGGAGCTGTTTTTT. Translation gives CASSLVTKNTGELFF.

The chain employs TRBV29-1 and TRBJ1-1, with D tentatively TRBD1 (5 bases). The CDR3 has 13 amino acids. The V end was cut by 3 bases, the J end by 3 bases, with 11 bases between. Germline V lookup: CDR1 SQVTM, CDR2 ANQGSEA. The CDR3, as DNA: TGCAGCGTTGAGACCATCAGGGACACTGAAGCTTTCTTT. Translated, it gives CSVETIRDTEAFF.

J is TRBJ1-2 and V is TRBV9; tentatively, D is TRBD1 (6 bases). The CDR3 is 14 residues long. Germline values: CDR1 SGDLS, CDR2 YYNGEE. The germline V and J ends were trimmed by 5 bases and 4 bases, with 15 bases remaining between them. CDR3 coding DNA: TGTGCCAGCAGTCCCGCAGGGACACTCTATGGCTACACCTTC. Translating it yields CASSPAGTLYGYTF. Supplemented by reference TRBV9 and TRBJ1-2, the full variable domain reads DSGVTQTPKHLITATGQRVTLRCSPRSGDLSVYWYQQSLDQGLQFLIQYYNGEERAKGNILERFSAQQFPDLHSELNLSSLELGDSALYFCASSPAGTLYGYTFGSGTRLTVV.

This clonotype has more than one count but fewer than ten. This clone may be a read error of a much larger clone one base away. V gene TRBV20-1 combines with J gene TRBJ2-5; TRBD2 might be the D (6 bases). The CDR3 is made up of 14 amino acids. V gave up 5 bases and J gave up 1 base, with 14 bases separating them. The germline V gene encodes CDR1 DFQATT and CDR2 SNEGSKA (reference sequence). The CDR3 region is CSAGRITSQETQYF. The CDR3 DNA is TGCAGTGCTGGGAGGATTACTAGCCAAGAGACCCAGTACTTC.

This clonotype has at least ten counts. The chain uses TRBV14 and TRBJ2-5; a possible D gene is TRBD2 (6 bases). This CDR3 has 15 amino acids. V was trimmed by 2 bases and J by 0 bases, leaving 10 bases between them. Germline V CDR1 and CDR2: SGHDN, FVKESK. In nucleotides, the CDR3 is TGTGCCAGCAGCCAACGGGACTGGGACCAAGAGACCCAGTACTTC. Encoded protein: CASSQRDWDQETQYF. Looking up the rest from reference TRBV14 and TRBJ2-5 gives the full variable domain: EAGVTQFPSHSVIEKGQTVTLRCDPISGHDNLYWYRRVMGKEIKFLLHFVKESKQDESGMPNNRFLAERTGGTYSTLKVQPAELEDSGVYFCASSQRDWDQETQYFGPGTRLLVL.

The V gene is TRBV20-1, the J gene TRBJ2-5, with 7 bases aligning to TRBD1. The J call may be faulty, since TRBJ2-7 better matches the DNA end. The germline CDR1 and CDR2 sequences are DFQATT and SNEGSKA (reference sequence). This CDR3 has 13 residues. The CDR3 nucleotides are TGCAGTGCTGGTAGACAGGGTAATTACGAGCAGTACTTC. Translation gives CSAGRQGNYEQYF.

The chain recombines TRBV7-8 with TRBJ1-1, with unresolved D. The CDR3 extends over 16 amino acids. The germline gives CDR1 SGHVS, CDR2 FQNEAQ. V was pared by 2 bases and J by 4 bases, with 17 bases between. Here the CDR3 reads CASSLSSAFSSTEAFF. CDR3 coding DNA: TGTGCCAGCAGCTTAAGCTCTGCGTTTTCTTCCACTGAAGCTTTCTTT.

The table lists this clonotype with a few counts. This rearrangement joins TRBV29-1 to TRBJ2-7; D possibly uses TRBD1 or TRBD2 (5 bases each). CDR1 SQVTM and CDR2 ANQGSEA come from the germline V gene. This CDR3 has 13 amino acids. Trimming left V 1 base short and J 3 bases short, with 10 bases between. The CDR3 sequence: CSVEGGFGYEQYF. The CDR3 DNA follows: TGCAGCGTTGAAGGGGGGTTTGGCTACGAGCAGTACTTC.

This clonotype was seen at least ten times. This sequence joins TRBV20-1 and TRBJ2-6; D is unclear. The CDR3 spans 12 residues. The V gene's germline CDR1 is DFQATT and CDR2 SNEGSKA (reference sequence). V lost 6 bases, J lost 2 bases, and 5 bases lay in between. The CDR3 protein is CSATTGANVLTF. The CDR3 DNA reads as TGCAGTGCCACGACTGGGGCCAACGTCCTGACTTTC.

This rearrangement joins TRBV20-1 to TRBJ1-6; the D gene is possibly TRBD1 (5 bases). Germline assignment: CDR1 DFQATT and CDR2 SNEGSKA (reference sequence). This CDR3 has 14 residues. The V and J ends lost 5 bases and 8 bases respectively, with 16 bases between them. The CDR3 nucleotides are TGCAGTGCTCCAGGGATAAGAGTGGATTCACCCCTCCACTTT. Amino acids: CSAPGIRVDSPLHF.

The chain employs TRBV6-1 and TRBJ2-7, with TRBD2 matching 8 bases. The germline V gene encodes CDR1 MNHNS and CDR2 SASEGT. The CDR3 covers 15 residues. The J segment lost 1 base and the V segment lost 3 bases, leaving 5 bases of the junction unmatched. The CDR3 reads CASSDGGEASYEQYF. CDR3 DNA sequence: TGTGCCAGCAGTGACGGGGGGGAGGCTTCCTACGAGCAGTACTTC.

The V and J genes are TRBV5-1 and TRBJ1-1, with D possibly TRBD1 on 5 matching bases. The CDR3 contains 15 residues. Germline CDR1 SGHRS, CDR2 YFSETQ. Trimming removed 4 bases at V and 0 bases at J, with 13 bases between. The CDR3 reads CASSPGTGMNTEAFF. As DNA, the CDR3 is TGCGCCAGCAGCCCCGGGACGGGCATGAACACTGAAGCTTTCTTT.

This clonotype was seen many times. The chain carries TRBV29-1 and TRBJ1-1, with D possibly being TRBD1 (5 bases). Germline V CDR1 and CDR2: SQVTM, ANQGSEA. V lost 7 bases and J lost 4, with 13 bases in between. The CDR3 extends over 12 amino acids. The CDR3 nucleotides are TGCAGCGCTAGGGGTTTGGGCACTGAAGCTTTCTTT. Translating it yields CSARGLGTEAFF.